The rows below give T cell receptor beta chains drawn from one sample of a study of control samples from healthy donors and cancer patients. The repertoire was sequenced with immunoSEQ multiplex PCR; TCRdb's copy has only in-frame clones and lacks some. The sample includes more than 50,000 clones, 70% to 90% of them seen just once. The specimen was blood. The receptor set was obtained from a man in his forties or fifties in good health. CDR3s include the opening cysteine and the closing phenylalanine or tryptophan. A D gene is named only where the DNA matches it firmly. The listing skips clone size in some rows; elsewhere it reads once, few, many or a size class.

v_call	j_call	d_call	clone_size	cdr3_nt	cdr3_aa
TRBV27	TRBJ2-2	TRBD2	once	TGTGCCAGCAGGGCCGGTAGCGGGGTCACCGGGGAGCTGTTTTTT	CASRAGSGVTGELFF
TRBV19	TRBJ2-5	TRBD2	-	TGTGCCAGTAGTATGACTAGCGGGACGGAGACCCAGTACTTC	CASSMTSGTETQYF
TRBV7-2	TRBJ2-7	TRBD2	-	TGTGCCAGCAGCTTAGCTAGCGGGAGCCGGATTCCCTACGAGCAGTACTTC	CASSLASGSRIPYEQYF
TRBV27	TRBJ2-7	TRBD2	once	TGTGCCAGCAGTTGGACTAGCGGGAGGGGCGAGCAGTACTTC	CASSWTSGRGEQYF
TRBV3-1/TRBV3-2	TRBJ1-5	-	-	TGTGCCAGCAGCCATGGTCGCTTACTAGGTCAGCCCCAGCATTTT	CASSHGRLLGQPQHF
TRBV10-3	TRBJ1-6	-	-	TGTGCCATCAGTCCGGGGATGAGCTCCTATAATTCACCCCTCCACTTT	CAISPGMSSYNSPLHF
TRBV21-1	TRBJ2-7	-	-	TGTGCCAGCAGCAAAGAAATTAGCGGGAGGTACGAGCAGTACTTC	CASSKEISGRYEQYF
TRBV24-1	TRBJ2-1	-	-	TGTGCCACCAGTGATGCGGCGGGAACCCGATCCCACAATGAGCAGTTCTTC	CATSDAAGTRSHNEQFF
TRBV11-3	TRBJ2-5	-	-	TGTGCCAGTGCTAAGTACCAAGAGACCCAGTACTTC	CASAKYQETQYF
TRBV5-3	TRBJ2-5	TRBD2	-	TGTGCCAGCCAGGGCGCGGGAGAGGAGACCCAGTACTTC	CASQGAGEETQYF
TRBV13	TRBJ2-2	-	-	TGTGCCAGCAGCCCTCCCTTGGCATACAGTGGCGGGGAGCTGTTTTTT	CASSPPLAYSGGELFF
TRBV3-1/TRBV3-2	TRBJ2-5	-	-	TGTGCCAGCAGCCAATTACAAGAGACCCAGTACTTC	CASSQLQETQYF
TRBV11-3	TRBJ1-1	-	-	TGTGCCAGCAGCTTAAGTGGGGAAGCTTTCTTT	CASSLSGEAFF
TRBV14	TRBJ2-3	TRBD2	-	TGTGCCAGCAGTACTAGCGGGAGAGGAGATACGCAGTATTTT	CASSTSGRGDTQYF
TRBV4-2	TRBJ2-2	TRBD2	once	TGTGCCAGCAGCTGGAGTCTAGCGGACACGAACACCGGGGAGCTGTTTTTT	CASSWSLADTNTGELFF
TRBV7-9	TRBJ1-1	TRBD1	-	TGTGCCAGCAGGACAGGGATTGAGGGGACTGAAGCTTTCTTT	CASRTGIEGTEAFF
TRBV28	TRBJ1-5	-	-	TGTGCCAGCAGTTTATTGGCGGTTCTCAATCAGCCCCAGCATTTT	CASSLLAVLNQPQHF
TRBV6-6	TRBJ1-1	-	-	TGTGCCAGCAGCCCGACAGGGAACACTGAAGCTTTCTTT	CASSPTGNTEAFF
TRBV4-2	TRBJ2-1	-	-	TGTGCCAGCAGCCTGGAGGCTAGCGTCTCCTACAATGAGCAGTTCTTC	CASSLEASVSYNEQFF
TRBV14	TRBJ2-4	-	few	TGTGCCAGCAGCCAAGCTAACTCAAACATTCAGTACTTC	CASSQANSNIQYF
TRBV27	TRBJ2-5	-	-	TGTGCCAGCAGCCGGCGGCGGACAGTCCAAGAGACCCAGTACTTC	CASSRRRTVQETQYF
TRBV3-1/TRBV3-2	TRBJ2-7	-	-	TGTGCCAGCAGCCAAGACTGGCGACCGAGCCTTTACGAGCAGTACTTC	CASSQDWRPSLYEQYF
TRBV5-1	TRBJ2-3	-	-	TGCGCCAGCAGCTTAGACCCCACGGCCGGGGGCACAGATACGCAGTATTTT	CASSLDPTAGGTDTQYF
TRBV5-6	TRBJ1-3	-	-	TGTGCCAGCAGCTTGGATATCTCTGGAAACACCATATATTTT	CASSLDISGNTIYF
TRBV11-2	TRBJ2-1	TRBD2	-	TGTGCCAGCACTTTAGGACTAGCGGGTTACAAGCAGTTCTTC	CASTLGLAGYKQFF
TRBV4-3	TRBJ1-4	-	-	TGCGCCAGCAGCCAAGATTGGGGGGCTAAACTGTTTTTT	CASSQDWGAKLFF
TRBV5-6	TRBJ1-5	-	-	TGTGCCAGCAGCCCCGGGTCGGGCAATCAGCCCCAGCATTTT	CASSPGSGNQPQHF
TRBV19	TRBJ2-7	TRBD1	-	TGTGCCAGTAGTTCAACGGCCGCCGGGACAGGGATGAACGAGCAGTACTTC	CASSSTAAGTGMNEQYF
TRBV11-3	TRBJ2-7	TRBD2	-	TGTGCCAGCAGCTTAGATCCCGCTAGCGGGAGCTACGAGCAGTACTTC	CASSLDPASGSYEQYF
TRBV28	TRBJ2-7	-	once	TGTGCCAGCAGTTCCTTCTTTAACGAGCAGTACTTC	CASSSFFNEQYF
TRBV6-5	TRBJ2-3	-	-	TGTGCCAGCAGTTACCGGCCAGATACGCAGTATTTT	CASSYRPDTQYF
TRBV10-2	TRBJ2-5	TRBD2	-	TGCGCCAGCAGGGCGGGGAAGACTAGCGGGACTTACGAGACCCAGTACTTC	CASRAGKTSGTYETQYF